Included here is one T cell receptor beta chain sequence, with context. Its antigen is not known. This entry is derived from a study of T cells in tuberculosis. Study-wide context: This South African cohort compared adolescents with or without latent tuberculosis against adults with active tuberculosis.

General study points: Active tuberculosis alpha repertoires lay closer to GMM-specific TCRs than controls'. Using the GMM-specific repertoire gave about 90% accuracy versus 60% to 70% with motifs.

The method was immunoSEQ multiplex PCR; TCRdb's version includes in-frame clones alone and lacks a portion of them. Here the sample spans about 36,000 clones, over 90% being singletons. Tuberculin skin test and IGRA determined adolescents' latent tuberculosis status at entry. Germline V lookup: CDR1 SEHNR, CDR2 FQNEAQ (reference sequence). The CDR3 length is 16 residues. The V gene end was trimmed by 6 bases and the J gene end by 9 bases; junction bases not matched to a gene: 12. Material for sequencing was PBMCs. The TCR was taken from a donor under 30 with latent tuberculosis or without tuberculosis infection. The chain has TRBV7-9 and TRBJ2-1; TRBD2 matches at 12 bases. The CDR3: CASSWKSSGGATEQFF. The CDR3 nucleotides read TGTGCCAGCAGTTGGAAGTCTAGCGGGGGGGCCACTGAGCAGTTCTTC.